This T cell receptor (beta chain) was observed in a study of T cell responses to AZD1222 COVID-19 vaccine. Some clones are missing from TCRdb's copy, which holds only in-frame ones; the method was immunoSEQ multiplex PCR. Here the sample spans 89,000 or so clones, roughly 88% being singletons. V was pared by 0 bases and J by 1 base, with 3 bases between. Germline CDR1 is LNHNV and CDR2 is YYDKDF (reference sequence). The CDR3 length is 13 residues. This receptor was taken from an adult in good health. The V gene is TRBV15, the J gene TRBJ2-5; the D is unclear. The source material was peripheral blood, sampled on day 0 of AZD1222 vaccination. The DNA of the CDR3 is TGTGCCACCAGCAGAGATCCCCAAGAGACCCAGTACTTC. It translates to CATSRDPQETQYF.